Shown below are 7 T cell receptor beta chains from a single sample sequenced in a study of T-cell memory formation after mild COVID-19 (dated by TCRdb to about 2021). Library preparation employed 5' RACE. For sequencing, an Illumina NovaSeq 6000 was employed. Using fastp trimming at Q25 and MiXCR clonotype assembly, TCRdb reanalyzed the public sequencing data and kept in-frame beta chains. CDR3 protein sequences are deduplicated, and each keeps its most common genes and DNA. The sample contains roughly 350,000 distinct CDR3 sequences, roughly an eighth of them found a single time. The top ten constitute around a fifth of the sample. The sequencing input was PBMCs or a T cell subset sorted from them (not recorded which). The receptors derive from a man between 18 and 29 years old who had mild COVID-19 (a few samples of this study predate the infection). The sample titles of this study are shuffled in the database, so cell type and time point are left out; the donor was told from shared clones.

In DNA form, the CDR3 reads TGTGCCAGCAGCTTAGCGCCCGGGACAGGGGATTCACCCCTCCACTTT. Translation: CASSLAPGTGDSPLHF. The chain joins TRBV7-6 to TRBJ1-6; the match to TRBD1 covers 10 bases. The germline V gene has CDR1 SGHVS and CDR2 FNYEAQ. The ends lost 0 bases at V and 8 bases at J; junction bases unmatched: 4. CDR3 length: 16 amino acids.

In this sample, this clonotype turned up a few times. The chain recombines TRBV5-1 with TRBJ2-2; 8 nucleotides align to TRBD2. CDR1 and CDR2 from the germline V gene are SGHRS and YFSETQ. This CDR3 region has 14 residues. V lost 2 bases and J lost 6; bases outside the gene matches: 3. CDR3 nucleotides: TGCGCCAGCAGCTTCGGACTAGCACCCGGGGAGCTGTTTTTT. This codes for CASSFGLAPGELFF.

This clonotype was counted many times. This chain uses TRBV7-9 with TRBJ2-1; TRBD2 is a possible D gene (6 bases). This CDR3 spans 13 amino acids. Germline V gene data show CDR1 as SEHNR and CDR2 as FQNEAQ (reference sequence). With 5 bases removed from V and 7 bases from J, the gap between germline ends came to 12 bases. The CDR3 DNA sequence: TGTGCCAGCAGCCCCCTAGGGAGGAATGAGCAGTTCTTC. Protein: CASSPLGRNEQFF.

This clonotype has just a few counts. The chain is built from TRBV7-2 and TRBJ1-1; no firm D call. The CDR3 runs to 13 residues. Germline V gene sequence: CDR1 SGHTA, CDR2 FQGNSA. Between the trimmed V and J ends, which lost 7 bases and 2 bases, there was a span of 11 bases. The DNA of the CDR3 is TGTGCCAGCACCCTGGGTGTTAACACTGAAGCTTTCTTT. It specifies CASTLGVNTEAFF.

This clonotype was counted a few times. The J gene is TRBJ1-6, the V gene TRBV6-1, with D possibly TRBD1 on 5 matching bases. The ends were cut back, 7 bases at V and 6 bases at J, with 13 bases in the middle. The germline gives CDR1 MNHNS, CDR2 SASEGT. The CDR3 has 14 amino acids. CDR3 bases: TGTGCCAGCAACCCGAGACAGAGTAATTCACCCCTCCACTTT. Translation: CASNPRQSNSPLHF.

The J gene is TRBJ1-3, the V gene TRBV7-2, with no clear D. Germline lookup yields CDR1 SGHTA and CDR2 FQGNSA. CDR3 length equals 16 residues. V lost 2 bases to trimming and J lost 1 base, with 12 bases between them. Written as DNA, the CDR3 is TGTGCCAGCAGCTTACTCGACCCTGCATCTGGAAACACCATATATTTT. Amino acid sequence: CASSLLDPASGNTIYF.

This clonotype was seen a few times. This chain links TRBV3-1 with TRBJ1-2, with unresolved D. CDR1 and CDR2 (germline): LGHDT, YNNKEL (reference sequence). The CDR3 is 14 residues long. V lost 0 bases to trimming and J lost 9 bases, with 14 bases between them. The CDR3 region has the DNA TGTGCCAGCAGCCAAGATTCGGGAGTCAATCGCTACACCTTC. This codes for CASSQDSGVNRYTF.